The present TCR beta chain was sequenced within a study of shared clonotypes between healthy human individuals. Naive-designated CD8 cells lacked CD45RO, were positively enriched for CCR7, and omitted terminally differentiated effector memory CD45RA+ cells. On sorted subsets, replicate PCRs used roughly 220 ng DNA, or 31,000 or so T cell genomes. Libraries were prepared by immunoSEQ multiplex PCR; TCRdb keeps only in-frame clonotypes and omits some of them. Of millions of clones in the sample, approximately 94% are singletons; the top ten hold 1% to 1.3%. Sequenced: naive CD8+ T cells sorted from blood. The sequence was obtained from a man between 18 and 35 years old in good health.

DNA for the CDR3: TGCGCCAGCAGCTTGTGGGGACCAGGCCACAATGAGCAGTTCTTC. Translation gives CASSLWGPGHNEQFF. The chain links TRBV5-1 to TRBJ2-1; D may match TRBD1 or TRBD2 (5 bases each). Between the trimmed V and J ends, which lost 1 base and 5 bases, there was a span of 13 bases. Per the germline V gene, CDR1 is SGHRS and CDR2 is YFSETQ. The length of the CDR3 is 15 residues.